These T cell receptor beta chains were read from a single sample in a study of T cells after yellow fever vaccination. TCRdb fed the 5' RACE reads into MiXCR, producing one record per CDR3 protein. The top ten hold roughly 40% of the sample, which has roughly 60,000 distinct CDR3 sequences, around 6.9% seen once. Specimen: CD8+ T cells sorted from PBMCs, collected on the day of the first yellow fever vaccination. All receptors come from a man between 18 and 35 years old who received the YFV17D yellow fever vaccine. Both conserved end residues are part of each CDR3. The D gene is left open where the match is weak. The size field is filled for only some rows; it gives once, few, many or a size class.

clone_size d_call j_call v_call cdr3_nt cdr3_aa
NA NA TRBJ2-7 TRBV27 TGTGCCAGCAGTTTAGTGGGGGGGCAGCTCTCCTACGAGCAGTACTTC CASSLVGGQLSYEQYF
few NA TRBJ1-5 TRBV18 TGTGCCAGCTCACAGGAAAATCAGCCCCAGCATTTT CASSQENQPQHF
many NA TRBJ1-2 TRBV27 TGTGCCAGCAGTCCAACCGGGACATACTATGGCTACACCTTC CASSPTGTYYGYTF
few NA TRBJ2-7 TRBV20-1 TGCAGTGCTAGGAAGAGGACGGAGGAATCATACGAGCAGTACTTC CSARKRTEESYEQYF
few TRBD2 TRBJ2-1 TRBV5-1 TGCGCCAGCAGCTTGTACTGGGAGGGTGGCAATGAGCAGTTCTTC CASSLYWEGGNEQFF
NA NA TRBJ1-3 TRBV4-3 TGCGCCAGCAGCCAAGAGGGAGGTTCCGGAAACACCATATATTTT CASSQEGGSGNTIYF
NA TRBD1 TRBJ2-7 TRBV12-5 TGTGCTAGTGGATTCGAGATGGGGACAGGGGTCGAGCAGTACTTC CASGFEMGTGVEQYF
many NA TRBJ2-2 TRBV9 TGTGCCAGCAGCGTCGGACTAATAGGGGAGCTGTTTTTT CASSVGLIGELFF
large NA TRBJ1-1 TRBV4-1 TGCGCCAGCAGCCAACGGGAAGTTACTGAAGCTTTCTTT CASSQREVTEAFF
NA TRBD1 TRBJ2-7 TRBV5-5 TGTGCCAGCAGCCACCACACAGGGGAAACCTACGAGCAGTACTTC CASSHHTGETYEQYF
many NA TRBJ1-5 TRBV12-5 TGTGCTAGTGGTTTCCCAGGGGTTAGCAATCAGCCCCAGCATTTT CASGFPGVSNQPQHF
many NA TRBJ2-1 TRBV5-6 TGTGCCAGCAGCGCTAGTCAGCGGGAGCAGTTCTTC CASSASQREQFF
many NA TRBJ1-2 TRBV5-1 TGCGCCAGCAGCTTGGTAGGGGAATACTATGGCTACACCTTC CASSLVGEYYGYTF
many TRBD1 TRBJ2-2 TRBV10-3 TGTGCCATCAGTGCCCCGGCCGGGACAGGGGGCCCCACGAACACCGGGGAGCTGTTTTTT CAISAPAGTGGPTNTGELFF
NA TRBD2 TRBJ2-1 TRBV29-1 TGCAGCGTTGGGGGGGAGGAGCGGGGGACATACAATGAGCAGTTCTTC CSVGGEERGTYNEQFF
many NA TRBJ1-5 TRBV6-5 TGTGCCAGCAGTTACGTTACAGTCAATCAGCCCCAGCATTTT CASSYVTVNQPQHF
many NA TRBJ1-1 TRBV4-1 TGCGCCAGCTCCCGAAGGAGCACTGAAGCTTTCTTT CASSRRSTEAFF
few NA TRBJ2-1 TRBV4-3 TGCGCCAGCAGCCAAGACGAGTCGAGGGAGAATGAGCAGTTCTTC CASSQDESRENEQFF
few NA TRBJ2-1 TRBV7-9 TGTGCCAGCAGCTTCTCCCGGGGGTACAATGAGCAGTTCTTC CASSFSRGYNEQFF
many NA TRBJ2-4 TRBV4-3 TGCGCCAGCAGCCAAAGACACGGCGGTCGCGGCAAAAACATTCAGTACTTC CASSQRHGGRGKNIQYF
few TRBD2 TRBJ2-4 TRBV10-2 TGCGCCAGCAGTGAGATGACTAGCGGGGGCCATGGGAACATTCAGTACTTC CASSEMTSGGHGNIQYF
many NA TRBJ2-7 TRBV5-5 TGTGCCAGCAGTCTGGGAGGCTACGAGCAGTACTTC CASSLGGYEQYF
many TRBD1 TRBJ2-2 TRBV4-1 TGCGCCAGCAGCCCGACAGGGACCACGAACACCGGGGAGCTGTTTTTT CASSPTGTTNTGELFF
few NA TRBJ1-6 TRBV4-3 TGCGCCAGCAGCCAACGACATTATAATTCACCCCTCCACTTT CASSQRHYNSPLHF
many NA TRBJ2-3 TRBV2 TGTGCCAGCAGTTACCGACAGACCTATACGCAGTATTTT CASSYRQTYTQYF
few TRBD1 TRBJ1-5 TRBV27 TGTGCCAGCAGACCTACAGGGGACCGCAATCAGCCCCAGCATTTT CASRPTGDRNQPQHF
few TRBD2 TRBJ2-3 TRBV7-2 TGTGCCAGCAGCTGGCCTGGGCGGGGGAGCACAGATACGCAGTATTTT CASSWPGRGSTDTQYF
NA TRBD1 TRBJ1-2 TRBV12-3/TRBV12-4 TGTGCCAGCAGGCGCACTGACAGGGGATCTTTGGGCTACTCCTTC CASRRTDRGSLGYSF
NA NA TRBJ1-1 TRBV20-1 TGCAGTGCTAGAGTAGTTACTGAAGCTTTCTTT CSARVVTEAFF
few NA TRBJ2-1 TRBV20-1 TGCAGTGCTAGAGCGATGGGGGCGGCCTACAATGAGCAGTTCTTC CSARAMGAAYNEQFF
few TRBD1 TRBJ2-2 TRBV11-2 TGTGCCAGCAGCCCCGGGACAGGGAACACCGGGGAGCTGTTTTTT CASSPGTGNTGELFF
many TRBD1 TRBJ2-1 TRBV20-1 TGCAGTGCTAGAGTTGGCGGACAGGAATACAATGAGCAGTTCTTC CSARVGGQEYNEQFF
NA NA TRBJ2-5 TRBV13 TGTGCCAGCAGCTCCGACTGGGGGGAGACCCAGTACTTC CASSSDWGETQYF
many NA TRBJ2-5 TRBV4-1 TGCGCCAGCAGCCAAGTTGGGGGGCTGGAGACCCAGTACTTC CASSQVGGLETQYF
few NA TRBJ1-5 TRBV10-3 TGTGCCATCAGTGACAAGAAGGTTGGGAGGGAGTATAGCAATCAGCCCCAGCATTTT CAISDKKVGREYSNQPQHF
few TRBD1 TRBJ2-1 TRBV12-3/TRBV12-4 TGTGCCAGCAGTCCTCCGGGACAGGGGGCCAATGAGCAGTTCTTC CASSPPGQGANEQFF
NA NA TRBJ1-4 TRBV12-3/TRBV12-4 TGTGCCAGCAGAAGGGGGGGAGATGAAAAACTGTTTTTT CASRRGGDEKLFF
NA NA TRBJ1-1 TRBV6-2/TRBV6-3 TGTGCCAGCAGTTACTCGGGGGTCATGAACACTGAAGCTTTCTTT CASSYSGVMNTEAFF
many TRBD1 TRBJ1-2 TRBV27 TGTGCCAGCAGTTTCACAAGGACAGGGGAGTTTGGCTACACCTTC CASSFTRTGEFGYTF
few TRBD2 TRBJ2-7 TRBV4-3 TGCGCCAGCAGCCAAGAATCGGGAGGGAGGTACGAGCAGTACTTC CASSQESGGRYEQYF
many TRBD2 TRBJ2-1 TRBV11-2 TGTGCCATAGGCGGGGGGGCCTACAATGAGCAGTTCTTC CAIGGGAYNEQFF
NA NA TRBJ1-1 TRBV6-2/TRBV6-3 TGTGCCAGCAGCATCCGGGCTGCCACTGAAGCTTTCTTT CASSIRAATEAFF
few TRBD1 TRBJ1-6 TRBV7-9 TGTGCCAGCAGCGGAACAGGGGGCGAGTCACCCCTCCACTTT CASSGTGGESPLHF
many NA TRBJ2-7 TRBV5-1 TGCGCCAGCAGCTTCCGGGCTGAATCCTACGAGCAGTACTTC CASSFRAESYEQYF
NA NA TRBJ2-1 TRBV12-3/TRBV12-4 TGTGCCAGCAGTTTAGGCACGCTTCCACCCGGACCAGCGCAGTTCTTC CASSLGTLPPGPAQFF
NA NA TRBJ1-1 TRBV12-3/TRBV12-4 TGTGCCAGCAGTTTATCGACTGAAGCTTTCTTT CASSLSTEAFF
few NA TRBJ1-1 TRBV6-2/TRBV6-3 TGTGCCAGCAGTTTTACCTACAACACTGAAGCTTTCTTT CASSFTYNTEAFF
many NA TRBJ2-3 TRBV5-1 TGCGCCAGCAGCTTGTTCGGGGCCACAGATACGCAGTATTTT CASSLFGATDTQYF
few TRBD2 TRBJ2-3 TRBV5-1 TGCGCCAGCAGCCATCCTCGGACTAGCGGGGGACCTAGCACAGATACGCAGTATTTT CASSHPRTSGGPSTDTQYF
many TRBD1 TRBJ1-1 TRBV4-1 TGCGCCAGCAGCCCTGCGACAGGGAGGACTGAAGCTTTCTTT CASSPATGRTEAFF
NA TRBD1 TRBJ1-1 TRBV7-6 TGTGCCAGCAGCTCAGCGACAGGGATGAACACTGAAGCTTTCTTT CASSSATGMNTEAFF
medium-sized NA TRBJ2-3 TRBV4-3 TGCGCCAGCAGCCAAGTGGGGGGCCCTGCAGATACGCAGTATTTT CASSQVGGPADTQYF
many NA TRBJ2-5 TRBV12-3/TRBV12-4 TGTGCCAGCAGCCCCTACGGGGTCCAAGAGACCCAGTACTTC CASSPYGVQETQYF
many TRBD1 TRBJ2-1 TRBV7-6 TGTGCCAGCAGCCTGATGGACAGGGTGAAGAATGAGCAGTTCTTC CASSLMDRVKNEQFF
NA NA TRBJ2-2 TRBV4-1 TGCGCCAGCAGCCAAGAATGGGGGGCCGGGGAGCTGTTTTTT CASSQEWGAGELFF